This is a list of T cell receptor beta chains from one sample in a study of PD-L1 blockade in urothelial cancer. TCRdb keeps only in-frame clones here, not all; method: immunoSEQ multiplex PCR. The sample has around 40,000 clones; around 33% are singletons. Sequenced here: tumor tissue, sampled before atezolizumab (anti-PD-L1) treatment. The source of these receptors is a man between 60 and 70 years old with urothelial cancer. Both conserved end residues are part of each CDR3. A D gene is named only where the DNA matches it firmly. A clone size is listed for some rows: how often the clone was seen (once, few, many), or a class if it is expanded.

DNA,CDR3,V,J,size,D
TGTGCCAGCAGTTACGGCTGGGGCTACGAGCAGTACTTC,CASSYGWGYEQYF,TRBV6-8,TRBJ2-7,medium-sized,NA
TGTGCCAGCTCTCCCCTTGGGGGAAACGAGCAGTACTTC,CASSPLGGNEQYF,TRBV6-8,TRBJ2-7,NA,NA
TGTGCCAGTAGTATTGCTGGACAGTTTGGCTCGCCCCAGCATTTT,CASSIAGQFGSPQHF,TRBV19,TRBJ1-5,NA,NA
TGTGCCACCAGCAGAGACTCGGCGGTTACTAACTATGGCTACACCTTC,CATSRDSAVTNYGYTF,TRBV15,TRBJ1-2,once,NA
TGTGCCAGCAGTTACCTAGGGACTAGCGGCACCTACGAGCAGTACTTC,CASSYLGTSGTYEQYF,TRBV6-8,TRBJ2-7,medium-sized,TRBD2
TGTGCCAGCAGTTTAATGGACAGAAACAATGAGCAGTTCTTC,CASSLMDRNNEQFF,TRBV28,TRBJ2-1,NA,NA
TGTGCCACCAGCAGACACAGGGGCCTGAACACTGAAGCTTTCTTT,CATSRHRGLNTEAFF,TRBV15,TRBJ1-1,few,TRBD1
TGTGCCAGTAGACTAGCGGGAACAGATACGCAGTATTTT,CASRLAGTDTQYF,TRBV19,TRBJ2-3,NA,TRBD2
TGTGCCAGCAGTTATAGCGGGGGGGCTTATGAGCAGTTCTTC,CASSYSGGAYEQFF,TRBV6-8,TRBJ2-1,NA,TRBD2
TGTGCCAGCAAACGACAGGAGCAAGAGACCCAGTACTTC,CASKRQEQETQYF,TRBV28,TRBJ2-5,NA,NA
TGTGCCAGCAGTTTTGGGATCCTACGGGGGAGTCGAACCTACGAGCAGTACTTC,CASSFGILRGSRTYEQYF,TRBV27,TRBJ2-7,few,NA
TGTGCCAGCAGTACAACAGGGGTTGGAAATCAGCCCCAGCATTTT,CASSTTGVGNQPQHF,TRBV11-3,TRBJ1-5,NA,TRBD1
TGTGCCAGTATGTCAGGGGCTGAGGAGACCCAGTACTTC,CASMSGAEETQYF,TRBV19,TRBJ2-5,few,NA
TGTGCCAGCAGCGGAGACACATTGATCTCTGGAAACACCATATATTTT,CASSGDTLISGNTIYF,TRBV9,TRBJ1-3,many,NA
TGTGCCAGCATACGGATGGGTCAGACCAGCTCCTATAATTCACCCCTCCACTTT,CASIRMGQTSSYNSPLHF,TRBV6-8,TRBJ1-6,few,NA
TGTGCCAGCTTAAAGGACAGGGCAGGCACTGAAGCTTTCTTT,CASLKDRAGTEAFF,TRBV18,TRBJ1-1,once,TRBD1